The clone carrying this T cell receptor (beta chain) was observed at least ten times. What it binds is unknown. This specimen comes from a study of T cells in Graves' hyperthyroidism and ophthalmopathy. The source material, RNA transcripts, was used to amplify TCR beta CDR3 regions. First-round RT-PCR with HTBI primers amplified the TCR CDR3 region. TCRdb independently ran MiXCR on the multiplex PCR reads; one entry per CDR3 protein. The repertoire has 350,000 to 450,000 distinct CDR3 sequences, about 18% of them found once; the top ten carry more than 30%. Study-wide points: Median prediction lead before ophthalmopathy onset was about 6.3 months with the model. Blood held most thyroid clonotypes expanded above 0.001 frequency.

The sequence came from a woman aged 30 to 39 with Graves' hyperthyroidism that later progressed to Graves' ophthalmopathy. The specimen was blood.

The CDR3 spells CASTSNPLAGGNEQYF. The CDR3 nucleotides read TGTGCCAGCACATCGAACCCTCTAGCGGGAGGGAACGAGCAGTACTTC. The chain recombines TRBV27 with TRBJ2-7; 12 bases line up with TRBD2. The germline V gene has CDR1 MNHEY and CDR2 SMNVEV (reference sequence). Trimming at V came to 7 bases and at J to 5 bases, leaving 12 bases not matched to a gene. The CDR3 is 16 amino acids.